This TCR beta chain appears in the sequencing data of a study of type 1 and type 2 diabetes patients (dated by TCRdb to the mid-2010s). General notes on the study: Roughly ten type 1 diabetes patients, a few type 2 diabetes patients and roughly 6 nondiabetic controls, all recruited in China, made up the cohort. A total of 18,976,912 paired-end reads was generated across the whole study. When approximately 20-cycle amplification was compared with approximately 25-cycle amplification, V gene usage looked similar, suggesting that primer efficiencies were similar and PCR bias was random. Type 2 diabetes patients were included as a disease comparison group for the type 1 diabetes patients. TCRbeta libraries were sequenced paired-end on Illumina HiSeq 2000 or MiSeq instruments. Across the study, CD4+ and CD8+ T cells were positively selected from PBMCs by means of CD4 or CD8 MicroBeads on MACS columns. The study profiled TCRbeta repertoires by high-throughput sequencing to compare type 1 diabetes, type 2 diabetes and nondiabetic individuals.

With respect to this clonotype: Its antigen remains undetermined. Per-base quality was not reported, and no clone a single base away is much larger than it.

All diabetic patients met standard classification criteria for type 1 or type 2 diabetes, with glucose and C-peptide assessed by WHO-recommended methods. Donors with other autoimmune diseases or infections within the previous four weeks were excluded from participation. From each participant, around 10 milliliters of peripheral blood were collected. LymphoPrep density separation was used to isolate PBMCs. Instrument on record: Illumina MiSeq. Genomic DNA from sorted T cell subsets was used as template for TCRbeta CDR3 amplification. The TCRbeta CDR3 region was amplified by multiplex PCR using 30 forward and 13 reverse primers. PCR products were purified with AMPure XP beads, after which indices and adaptors were added in a second approximately 25-cycle PCR. Before sequencing, the QIAquick Gel Extraction Kit was used to gel-purify the libraries. As for the authors' bioinformatics: Paired-end reads were merged using FLASH and were aligned with IgBLAST to IMGT V, D and J germline references. After reads whose alignment identity to germline references fell below 70% were discarded, 10,000,000 or so reads remained study-wide. CDR3 boundaries, reading frame and productivity were assigned following IMGT definitions. Highly-expanded clones were defined as clones at or above 1% of reads, and diversity was measured by normalized Shannon entropy. Unpaired two-tailed t-tests were used to test group differences in Shannon entropy. The public reads were reprocessed in TCRdb via fastp at Q25 and MiXCR, keeping in-frame beta chains. For every CDR3 protein sequence, its rows merge into one entry that carries the most common genes and DNA. The V and J calls were not made by the authors but by TCRdb's processing. Present in this sample are under 300,000 distinct CDR3 sequences, approximately 45% of which were seen just once. Of the sample, about 13% is held by the ten largest clones.

On the study overall, not on this receptor specifically: High diversity was shown by type 2 diabetes repertoires, and the diversity was significantly greater than that of type 1 diabetes repertoires in both CD4+ and CD8+ T cells. Study groups were not matched for age and gender, which possibly biased interpretation. V and J gene usage patterns of type 2 diabetes and control samples were highly correlated, averaging approximately 0.97 between samples. Type 2 diabetes patients had few highly-expanded CD4+ clones (median one), and those clones made up a median about 4% of reads. Because only a limited number of T2D and control samples were sequenced, some T1D-only HECs might also be present in more T2D or control samples.

Per the germline V gene (reference sequence), LNHDA is the CDR1 and SQIVND is the CDR2. V is clipped by 4 bases and J by 4 bases, and the sequence between their germline boundaries is 15 bases long. Taken from cysteine to phenylalanine, the CDR3 has 15 residues. The retained sequence is limited to the CDR3, 45 bases, with the frame set at the first base. The V and J segments used are TRBV19 and TRBJ2-3, with the D gene uncertain. This sequence was found in a young man with type 2 diabetes. The sequenced sample consisted of peripheral blood mononuclear cells (PBMCs). The CDR3 sequence is CASSTRQNKADTQYF. Read as DNA, the sequence is TGTGCCAGTAGTACAAGGCAGAACAAGGCAGATACGCAGTATTTT. This CDR3, with the reference TRBV19 and TRBJ2-3 proteins standing in past its ends, gives the full variable domain DGGITQSPKYLFRKEGQNVTLSCEQNLNHDAMYWYRQDPGQGLRLIYYSQIVNDFQKGDIAEGYSVSREKKESFPLTVTSAQKNPTAFYLCASSTRQNKADTQYFGPGTRLTVL.